This T cell receptor (beta chain) was sequenced in a study of cytomegalovirus exposure and HLA in healthy donors. Looked up from germline, CDR1 is SGHNT and CDR2 is YENEEA. The ends lost 4 bases at V and 3 bases at J; junction bases unmatched: 4. This CDR3 region has 16 residues. Sequenced by immunoSEQ multiplex PCR; TCRdb stores in-frame clones only, minus some. Among 60,000 to 85,000 clones, 96% were seen once, and the ten largest hold 4.5%. The sample was PBMCs. V gene TRBV11-3 combines with J gene TRBJ2-1; 12 positions match TRBD2. The clonotype originates from a woman between 18 and 30 years old in good health and CMV-seropositive. The CDR3 here is CASSYLLAGGYNEQFF. CDR3 nucleotides: TGTGCCAGCAGCTACTTACTAGCGGGAGGCTACAATGAGCAGTTCTTC.